These 23 T cell receptor beta chains were all obtained from the same sample, sequenced in a study of post-analysis software for immune sequencing data. Unique molecular identifiers were carried by the TCR beta cDNA libraries. TCRdb re-analysed the PCR reads in MiXCR, keeping a single row per CDR3 protein. The sample has 400,000 to 500,000 distinct CDR3 sequences; approximately 39% are singletons. Which antigens these TCRs recognize remains unknown. Overall study results and limits: Patients showed TRBV5-6, TRBV5-1 and TRBV20-1 among four to six TRBV segments more frequent than in controls.

Sequencing was carried out using blood. All receptors come from a girl aged 2-15 years with multiple sclerosis.

This clonotype came up a few times. One end of the junction varies from germline; a read error may be responsible. This chain connects TRBV7-2 to TRBJ2-7, with 7 bases lining up with TRBD2. In germline, CDR1 is SGHTA, CDR2 FQGNSA. The CDR3 is 14 amino acids. CDR3 bases: TGTGCCAGCAGCCTCGGCTGGCGGGAGTACGCGCAGTACTTC. It is translated as CASSLGWREYAQYF.

There are many counts of this clonotype. V usage is TRBV20-1 and J usage is TRBJ2-1; possible D gene TRBD2, 5 bases. The V end lost 6 bases, the J end lost 4 bases, and 13 bases lay between the germline ends. This CDR3 region has 13 residues. Germline CDR1 DFQATT, CDR2 SNEGSKA (reference sequence). The CDR3 reads CSASEVIYNEQFF. CDR3 bases: TGCAGTGCATCGGAGGTGATTTACAATGAGCAGTTCTTC.

This clonotype came up a few times. The CDR3 is CASSQVYGLAANEQFF. The CDR3 nucleotides read TGCGCCAGCAGCCAAGTTTACGGACTAGCGGCCAATGAGCAGTTCTTC. The V gene is TRBV4-3, the J gene TRBJ2-1; 10 bases agree with TRBD2. The CDR3 covers 16 residues. The germline V gene encodes CDR1 LGHNA and CDR2 YSLEER. V lost 1 base to trimming and J lost 6 bases; unmatched junction nucleotides: 6.

The J gene is TRBJ2-5, the V gene TRBV12-3 or TRBV12-4; 9 nucleotides match TRBD1. The CDR3 consists of 18 residues. Trimming cost V 6 bases and J 2 bases; bases outside gene matches: 16. The CDR3 protein is CASSPWTGAEARQETQYF. The CDR3, as DNA: TGTGCCAGCAGCCCATGGACAGGGGCAGAGGCCCGACAAGAGACCCAGTACTTC.

The rearrangement uses TRBV28 and TRBJ2-7; 8 bases are shared with TRBD2. The V segment lost 3 bases and the J segment 2 bases; nucleotides outside the gene matches: 12. CDR3 size: 17 residues. Per germline, CDR1 MDHEN and CDR2 SYDVKM. The CDR3 region is CASSLQPKRETAYEQYF. CDR3 nucleotide sequence: TGTGCCAGCAGTTTGCAACCTAAGCGGGAGACTGCCTACGAGCAGTACTTC.

The genes are TRBV20-1 and TRBJ1-5; D is undetermined. This CDR3 spans 14 amino acids. With 3 bases removed from V and 4 bases from J, the gap between germline ends came to 13 bases. CDR1 is DFQATT, CDR2 SNEGSKA, per germline (reference sequence). CDR3 coding DNA: TGCAGTGCTAGGGCAGTCTCAATAAATCAGCCCCAGCATTTT. Its translation is CSARAVSINQPQHF.

This clonotype turned up a few times. The chain links TRBV4-1 to TRBJ2-5; 7 nucleotides line up with TRBD2. The J call is in doubt because the DNA end fits TRBJ2-7 better. Germline CDR1 reads MGHRA; CDR2 reads YSYEKL. CDR3 length equals 16 residues. CDR3 in amino acids: CASSQGLAYSGYEQYF. The CDR3 DNA sequence: TGCGCCAGCAGCCAAGGACTAGCATACTCGGGCTACGAGCAGTACTTC.

CDR3 sequence: CASSLDRGRTDGYTF. The CDR3 DNA reads TGTGCCAGCAGCCTGGACAGGGGGAGAACGGATGGCTACACCTTC. The V gene is TRBV7-2, the J gene TRBJ1-2; 10 bases are shared with TRBD1. The germline CDR1 and CDR2 sequences are SGHTA and FQGNSA. The CDR3 has 15 amino acids. The V gene end was trimmed by 5 bases and the J gene end by 6 bases; junction bases not matched to a gene: 9.

The chain recombines TRBV20-1 with TRBJ1-5; the D gene is possibly TRBD1 (6 bases). The CDR3 is 12 residues long. V lost 0 bases and J 7 bases, leaving 7 bases between the germline ends. Looked up from germline, CDR1 is DFQATT and CDR2 is SNEGSKA (reference sequence). As DNA, the CDR3 is TGCAGTGCTAGAGAGGGGGGCCAGCCCCAGCATTTT. The encoded protein is CSAREGGQPQHF.

Only a few counts were recorded for this clonotype. V is TRBV7-2 and J is TRBJ2-3; D remains ambiguous. Germline assignment: CDR1 SGHTA and CDR2 FQGNSA. V lost 5 bases and J 6 bases, leaving 6 bases between the germline ends. This CDR3 spans 11 amino acids. CDR3 protein: CASSVLDTQYF. CDR3 nucleotides: TGTGCCAGCAGCGTGTTGGATACGCAGTATTTT.

In its sample, this clonotype was seen a few times. The chain carries TRBV4-1 and TRBJ1-6; the D is unclear. Germline V gives CDR1 MGHRA, CDR2 YSYEKL. This CDR3 contains 13 residues. Trimming removed 1 base from V and 9 bases from J, with 7 bases in between. Here the CDR3 DNA reads TGCGCCAGCAGCCAAGTGATGGTTTCACCCCTCCACTTT. It codes for CASSQVMVSPLHF.

The table lists this clonotype with a few counts. This chain links TRBV21-1 with TRBJ1-2; TRBD1, the table's D call, was not compared with the DNA. TRBV21-1 is classified as a pseudogene. CDR3 length: 16 residues. CDR3 coding DNA: TGTGCCAGCAGTAGACCGGACAGGCCGCTTAACTATGGCTACACCTTC. This gives the protein CASSRPDRPLNYGYTF.

This clonotype has at least ten counts. The gene calls are TRBV29-1 and TRBJ1-2, with TRBD1 matching 8 bases. The CDR3 totals 13 residues. V trimming: 3 bases; J trimming: 8 bases; junction bases outside the gene matches: 8. CDR1 and CDR2 from the germline V gene are SQVTM and ANQGSEA. Written as DNA, the CDR3 is TGCAGCGTTGATGCCGACAGGGGAGGAGGCTACACCTTC. Translated: CSVDADRGGGYTF.

The V call is TRBV12-3 or TRBV12-4, the J call TRBJ2-1; D is unclear. The CDR3 runs to 13 residues. V lost 6 bases and J 9 bases, leaving 15 bases between the germline ends. CDR3 DNA sequence: TGTGCCAGCAGCGCAGTCGAGGACGGTGAGCAGTTCTTC. This codes for CASSAVEDGEQFF.

This clonotype is a singleton in its sample. The chain carries TRBV18 and TRBJ2-7; the D gene is possibly TRBD2 (6 bases). This CDR3 has 14 amino acids. Trimming took 2 bases from V and 1 from J, leaving 9 bases between them. The germline gives CDR1 KGHSH, CDR2 LQKENI. This chain's CDR3 is CASSPSSGSYEQYF. In nucleotides, the CDR3 is TGTGCCAGCTCACCATCGAGCGGGTCCTACGAGCAGTACTTC. The variable domain in full, with the rest retrieved from reference TRBV18 and TRBJ2-7, is NAGVMQNPRHLVRRRGQEARLRCSPMKGHSHVYWYRQLPEEGLKFMVYLQKENIIDESGMPKERFSAEFPKEGPSILRIQQVVRGDSAAYFCASSPSSGSYEQYFGPGTRLTVT.

There are a few counts of this clonotype. This chain links TRBV7-2 with TRBJ1-5; 12 nucleotides match TRBD1. Looked up from germline, CDR1 is SGHTA and CDR2 is FQGNSA. Trimming removed 4 bases from V and 6 bases from J; junction bases left unmatched: 4. The CDR3 runs to 15 residues. Here the CDR3 reads CASSWGTGGFQPQHF. Written as DNA, the CDR3 is TGTGCCAGCAGCTGGGGGACAGGGGGCTTTCAGCCCCAGCATTTT. Variable domain in full (rest from reference TRBV7-2 and TRBJ1-5): GAGVSQSPSNKVTEKGKDVELRCDPISGHTALYWYRQSLGQGLEFLIYFQGNSAPDKSGLPSDRFSAERTGGSVSTLTIQRTQQEDSAVYLCASSWGTGGFQPQHFGDGTRLSIL.

The table lists this clonotype with a few counts. The chain carries TRBV5-1 and TRBJ1-1; a weak D match, TRBD1 (6 bases). Per germline, CDR1 SGHRS and CDR2 YFSETQ. The CDR3 extends over 14 amino acids. The germline V and J ends were trimmed by 4 bases and 2 bases, with 12 bases remaining between them. The CDR3 sequence is CASSGRTDNTEAFF. The CDR3 DNA reads TGCGCCAGCAGCGGAAGGACAGATAACACTGAAGCTTTCTTT. Using reference TRBV5-1 and TRBJ1-1 for the parts outside the CDR3, the full variable domain is KAGVTQTPRYLIKTRGQQVTLSCSPISGHRSVSWYQQTPGQGLQFLFEYFSETQRNKGNFPGRFSGRQFSNSRSEMNVSTLELGDSALYLCASSGRTDNTEAFFGQGTRLTVV.

CDR3 in amino acids: CASKGTRSRAKNIQYF. DNA for the CDR3: TGTGCCAGCAAGGGGACGAGGTCCCGGGCCAAAAACATTCAGTACTTC. V and J are TRBV28 and TRBJ2-4; D tentatively reads TRBD1 or TRBD2 (5 bases each). This CDR3 region has 16 residues. Trimming took off 7 bases at V and 1 base at J, with 17 bases between the two ends. Per germline, CDR1 MDHEN and CDR2 SYDVKM.

The chain is built from TRBV29-1 and TRBJ2-1; D not resolved. The CDR3 has 15 residues. Trimming took off 4 bases at V and 0 bases at J, with 13 bases between the two ends. Germline lookup yields CDR1 SQVTM and CDR2 ANQGSEA. In nucleotides, the CDR3 is TGCAGCGTTGGGTTCGTCATAAACTCCTACAATGAGCAGTTCTTC. It specifies CSVGFVINSYNEQFF.

Only a few counts were recorded for this clonotype. This chain connects TRBV10-3 to TRBJ2-1; TRBD2 agrees at 9 bases. The CDR3 is 17 amino acids. The V segment lost 2 bases and the J segment 3 bases; nucleotides outside the gene matches: 8. Germline V CDR1 and CDR2: ENHRY, SYGVKD. The DNA for the CDR3 is TGTGCCATCAGTGAGGGTAGCGGGAGTATAGGCTACAATGAGCAGTTCTTC. It specifies CAISEGSGSIGYNEQFF.

The chain is built from TRBV5-1 and TRBJ1-1; TRBD1 might be the D (5 bases). V shed 0 bases and J shed 3 bases, with 18 bases lying between them. This CDR3 spans 17 amino acids. Germline assignment: CDR1 SGHRS and CDR2 YFSETQ. CDR3 sequence: CASSLAYRNPTDTEAFF. As DNA, the CDR3 is TGCGCCAGCAGCTTGGCCTACAGAAACCCGACAGACACTGAAGCTTTCTTT. Full variable domain (missing parts from reference TRBV5-1 and TRBJ1-1): KAGVTQTPRYLIKTRGQQVTLSCSPISGHRSVSWYQQTPGQGLQFLFEYFSETQRNKGNFPGRFSGRQFSNSRSEMNVSTLELGDSALYLCASSLAYRNPTDTEAFFGQGTRLTVV.

This chain joins TRBV6-1 and TRBJ2-7, with D tentatively TRBD1 or TRBD2 (5 bases each). The ends were cut back, 3 bases at V and 1 base at J, with 22 bases in the middle. CDR1 and CDR2 (germline): MNHNS, SASEGT. The CDR3 has 18 amino acids. This CDR3 is CASSEVLYRDRISYEQYF. In nucleotides, the CDR3 is TGTGCCAGCAGTGAGGTCCTGTACCGGGACCGCATATCCTACGAGCAGTACTTC.

The J gene is TRBJ1-2, the V gene TRBV20-1, with TRBD1 as a possible D gene (5 bases). Germline CDR1 and CDR2: DFQATT and SNEGSKA (reference sequence). The V end lost 1 base, the J end lost 8 bases, and 14 bases lay between the germline ends. The CDR3 is 13 residues long. The chain's CDR3 is CSARVDLRDGYTF. The CDR3, as DNA: TGCAGTGCTAGAGTAGATTTGAGGGACGGCTACACCTTC.